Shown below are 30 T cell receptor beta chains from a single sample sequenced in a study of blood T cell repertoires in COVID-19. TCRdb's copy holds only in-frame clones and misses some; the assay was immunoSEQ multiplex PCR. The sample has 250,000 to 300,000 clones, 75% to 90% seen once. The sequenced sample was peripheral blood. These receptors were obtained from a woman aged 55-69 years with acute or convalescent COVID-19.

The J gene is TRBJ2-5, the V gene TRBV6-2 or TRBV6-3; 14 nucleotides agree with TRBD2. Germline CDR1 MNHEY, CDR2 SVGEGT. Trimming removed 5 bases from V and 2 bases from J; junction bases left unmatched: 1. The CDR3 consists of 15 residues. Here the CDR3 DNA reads TGTGCCAGCAGTCGGACTAGCGGGGGGCAAGAGACCCAGTACTTC. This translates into CASSRTSGGQETQYF.

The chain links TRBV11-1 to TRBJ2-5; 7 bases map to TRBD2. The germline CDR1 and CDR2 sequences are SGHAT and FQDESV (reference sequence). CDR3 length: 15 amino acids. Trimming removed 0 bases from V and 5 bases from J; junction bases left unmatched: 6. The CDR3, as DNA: TGTGCCAGCAGCTTAGCGGACGGGGGAGGGGAGACCCAGTACTTC. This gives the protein CASSLADGGGETQYF.

The CDR3 here is CAISPDRGLGEAFF. In DNA form, the CDR3 reads TGTGCCATCAGTCCGGACAGGGGGCTAGGTGAAGCTTTCTTT. The chain links TRBV10-3 to TRBJ1-1; 11 bases map to TRBD1. Germline V gives CDR1 ENHRY, CDR2 SYGVKD. The length of the CDR3 is 14 residues. V trimming: 5 bases; J trimming: 7 bases; junction bases outside the gene matches: 6.

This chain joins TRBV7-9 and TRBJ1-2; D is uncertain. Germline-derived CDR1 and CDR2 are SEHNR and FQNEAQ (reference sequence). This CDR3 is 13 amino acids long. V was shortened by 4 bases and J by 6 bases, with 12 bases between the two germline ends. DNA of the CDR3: TGTGCCAGCAGCTCACAGTCTCTGCATGGCTACACCTTC. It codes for CASSSQSLHGYTF.

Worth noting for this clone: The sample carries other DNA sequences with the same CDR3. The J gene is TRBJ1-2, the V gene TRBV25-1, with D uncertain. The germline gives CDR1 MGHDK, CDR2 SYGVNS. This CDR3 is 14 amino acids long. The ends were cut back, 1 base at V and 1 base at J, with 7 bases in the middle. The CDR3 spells CASSESGDNYGYTF. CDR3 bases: TGTGCCAGCAGTGAATCGGGAGATAACTATGGCTACACCTTC.

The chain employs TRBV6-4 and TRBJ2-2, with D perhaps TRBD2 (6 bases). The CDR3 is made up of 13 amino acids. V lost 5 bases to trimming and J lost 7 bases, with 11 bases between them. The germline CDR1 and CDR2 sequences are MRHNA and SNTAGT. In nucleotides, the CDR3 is TGTGCCAGCAGTCACCGGGAGAACGGGGAGCTGTTTTTT. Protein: CASSHRENGELFF.

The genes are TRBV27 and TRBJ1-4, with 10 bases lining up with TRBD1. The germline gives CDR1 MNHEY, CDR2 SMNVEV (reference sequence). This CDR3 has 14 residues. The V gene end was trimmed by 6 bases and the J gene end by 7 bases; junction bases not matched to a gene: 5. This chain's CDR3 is CASRTGQGIEKLFF. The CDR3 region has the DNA TGTGCCAGCAGAACGGGACAGGGGATTGAAAAACTGTTTTTT.

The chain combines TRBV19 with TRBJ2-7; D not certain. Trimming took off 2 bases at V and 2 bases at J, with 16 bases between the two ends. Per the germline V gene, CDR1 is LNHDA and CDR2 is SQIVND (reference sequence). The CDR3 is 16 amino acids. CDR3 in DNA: TGTGCCAGTAGTATATCCTCCCGAGCGATTCCCTACGAGCAGTACTTC. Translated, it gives CASSISSRAIPYEQYF.

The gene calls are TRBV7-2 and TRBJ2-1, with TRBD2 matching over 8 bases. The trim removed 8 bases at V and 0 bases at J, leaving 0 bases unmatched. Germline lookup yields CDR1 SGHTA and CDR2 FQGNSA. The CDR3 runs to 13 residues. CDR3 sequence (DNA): TGTGCCAGCGGGACTAGCTCCTACAATGAGCAGTTCTTC. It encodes CASGTSSYNEQFF.

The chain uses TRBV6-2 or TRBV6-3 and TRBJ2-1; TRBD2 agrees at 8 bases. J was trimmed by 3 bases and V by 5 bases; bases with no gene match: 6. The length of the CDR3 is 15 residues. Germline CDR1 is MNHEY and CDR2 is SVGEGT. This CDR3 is CASSTTSGYYNEQFF. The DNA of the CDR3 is TGTGCCAGCAGTACTACTAGCGGTTACTACAATGAGCAGTTCTTC.

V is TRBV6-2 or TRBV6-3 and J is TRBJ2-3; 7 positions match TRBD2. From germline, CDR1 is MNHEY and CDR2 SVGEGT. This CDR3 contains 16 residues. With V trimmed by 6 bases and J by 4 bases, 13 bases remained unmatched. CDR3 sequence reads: CASSRGVTEWADTQYF. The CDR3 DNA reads TGTGCCAGCAGCCGGGGGGTGACGGAGTGGGCAGATACGCAGTATTTT.

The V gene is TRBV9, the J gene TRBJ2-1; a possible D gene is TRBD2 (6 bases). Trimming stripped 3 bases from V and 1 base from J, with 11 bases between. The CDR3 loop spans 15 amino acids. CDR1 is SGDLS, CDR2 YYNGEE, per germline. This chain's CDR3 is CASSASGTSYNEQFF. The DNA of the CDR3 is TGTGCCAGCAGCGCCTCCGGGACTTCCTACAATGAGCAGTTCTTC.

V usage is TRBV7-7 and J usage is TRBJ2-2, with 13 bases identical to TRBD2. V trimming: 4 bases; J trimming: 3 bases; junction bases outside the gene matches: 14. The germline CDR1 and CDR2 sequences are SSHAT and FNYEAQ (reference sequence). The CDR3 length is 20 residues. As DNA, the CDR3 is TGTGCCAGCAGCTCCCGGCGTAGACTAGCGGGGGGCCATCACACCGGGGAGCTGTTTTTT. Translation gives CASSSRRRLAGGHHTGELFF.

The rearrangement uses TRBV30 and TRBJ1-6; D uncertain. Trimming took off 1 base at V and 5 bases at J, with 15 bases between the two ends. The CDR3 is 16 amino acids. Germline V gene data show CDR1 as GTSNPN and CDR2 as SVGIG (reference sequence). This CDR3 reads CAWSGTFFTNNSPLHF. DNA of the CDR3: TGTGCCTGGAGTGGGACTTTTTTTACTAATAATTCACCCCTCCACTTT.

CDR3 amino acids: CASSPLTGPSSGANVLTF. In nucleotides, the CDR3 is TGTGCCAGCAGCCCTTTGACAGGCCCCAGCTCTGGGGCCAACGTCCTGACTTTC. V and J are TRBV5-4 and TRBJ2-6; maybe TRBD1 (6 bases). CDR3 length: 18 residues. The germline gives CDR1 SGHNT, CDR2 YYREEE (reference sequence). The V and J ends lost 4 bases and 0 bases respectively, with 17 bases between them. Combining the CDR3 with reference TRBV5-4 and TRBJ2-6 gives the whole variable domain ETGVTQSPTHLIKTRGQQVTLRCSSQSGHNTVSWYQQALGQGPQFIFQYYREEENGRGNFPPRFSGLQFPNYSSELNVNALELDDSALYLCASSPLTGPSSGANVLTFGAGSRLTVL.

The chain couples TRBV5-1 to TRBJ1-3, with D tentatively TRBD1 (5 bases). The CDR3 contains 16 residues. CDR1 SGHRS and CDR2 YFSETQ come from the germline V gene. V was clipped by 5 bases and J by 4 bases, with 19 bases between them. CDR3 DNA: TGCGCCAGCAGATTCTCGACAGTGGACGTGGGAAACACCATATATTTT. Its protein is CASRFSTVDVGNTIYF.

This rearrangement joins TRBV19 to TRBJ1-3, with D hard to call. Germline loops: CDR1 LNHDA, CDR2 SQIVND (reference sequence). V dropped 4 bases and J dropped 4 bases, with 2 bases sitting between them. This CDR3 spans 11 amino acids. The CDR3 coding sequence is TGTGCCAGTAGTACAGGAAACACCATATATTTT. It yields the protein CASSTGNTIYF. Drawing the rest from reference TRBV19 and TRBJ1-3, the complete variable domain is DGGITQSPKYLFRKEGQNVTLSCEQNLNHDAMYWYRQDPGQGLRLIYYSQIVNDFQKGDIAEGYSVSREKKESFPLTVTSAQKNPTAFYLCASSTGNTIYFGEGSWLTVV.

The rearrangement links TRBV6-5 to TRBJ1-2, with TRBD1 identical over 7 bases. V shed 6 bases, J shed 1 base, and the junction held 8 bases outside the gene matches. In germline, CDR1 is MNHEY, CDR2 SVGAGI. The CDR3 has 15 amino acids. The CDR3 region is CASRHWDRDNYGYTF. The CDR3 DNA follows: TGTGCCAGCAGACACTGGGACAGAGATAACTATGGCTACACCTTC.

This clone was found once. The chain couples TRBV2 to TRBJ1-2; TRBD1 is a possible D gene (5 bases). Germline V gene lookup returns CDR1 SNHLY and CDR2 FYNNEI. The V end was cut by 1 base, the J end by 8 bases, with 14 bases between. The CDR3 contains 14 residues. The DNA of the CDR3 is TGTGCCAGCAGTGAAGTACGGGGGACGGGGGGCTACACCTTC. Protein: CASSEVRGTGGYTF.

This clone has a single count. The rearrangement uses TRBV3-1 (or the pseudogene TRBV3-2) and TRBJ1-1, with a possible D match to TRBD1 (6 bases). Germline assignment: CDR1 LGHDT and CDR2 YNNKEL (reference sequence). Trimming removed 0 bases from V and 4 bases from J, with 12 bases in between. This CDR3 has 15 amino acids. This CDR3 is CASSQEGGRATEAFF. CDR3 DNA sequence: TGTGCCAGCAGCCAAGAGGGGGGGCGCGCCACTGAAGCTTTCTTT.

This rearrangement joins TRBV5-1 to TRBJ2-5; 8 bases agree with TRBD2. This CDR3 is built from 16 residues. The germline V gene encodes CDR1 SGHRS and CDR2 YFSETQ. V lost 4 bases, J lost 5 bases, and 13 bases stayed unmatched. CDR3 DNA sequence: TGCGCCAGCAGCATGACCAGCGGGAGTTTGAAGGAGACCCAGTACTTC. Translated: CASSMTSGSLKETQYF.

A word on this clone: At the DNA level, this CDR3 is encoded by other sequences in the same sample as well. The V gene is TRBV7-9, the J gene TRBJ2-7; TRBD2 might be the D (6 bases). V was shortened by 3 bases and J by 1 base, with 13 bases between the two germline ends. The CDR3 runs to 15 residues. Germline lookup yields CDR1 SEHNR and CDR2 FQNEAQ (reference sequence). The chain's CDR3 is CASSFGTGGSYEQYF. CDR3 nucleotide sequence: TGTGCCAGCAGCTTCGGGACTGGGGGGTCCTACGAGCAGTACTTC.

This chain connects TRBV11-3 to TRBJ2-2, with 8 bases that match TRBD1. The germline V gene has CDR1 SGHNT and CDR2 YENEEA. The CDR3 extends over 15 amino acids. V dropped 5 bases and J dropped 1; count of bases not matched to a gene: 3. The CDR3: CASSLGQGNTGELFF. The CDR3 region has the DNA TGTGCCAGCAGCCTCGGACAGGGGAACACCGGGGAGCTGTTTTTT.

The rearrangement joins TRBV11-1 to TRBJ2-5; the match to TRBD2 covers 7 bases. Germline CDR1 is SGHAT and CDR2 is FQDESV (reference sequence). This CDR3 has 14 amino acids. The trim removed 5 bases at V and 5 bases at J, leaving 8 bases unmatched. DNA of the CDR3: TGTGCCAGCAGCCACCCGGGACTATTGGAGACCCAGTACTTC. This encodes CASSHPGLLETQYF.

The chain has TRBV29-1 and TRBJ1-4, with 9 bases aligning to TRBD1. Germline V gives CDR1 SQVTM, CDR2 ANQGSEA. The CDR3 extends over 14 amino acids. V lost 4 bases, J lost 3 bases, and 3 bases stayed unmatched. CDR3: CSVGTGAANEKLFF. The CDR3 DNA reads TGCAGCGTTGGGACAGGGGCGGCTAATGAAAAACTGTTTTTT. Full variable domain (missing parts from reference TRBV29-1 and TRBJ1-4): SAVISQKPSRDICQRGTSLTIQCQVDSQVTMMFWYRQQPGQSLTLIATANQGSEATYESGFVIDKFPISRPNLTFSTLTVSNMSPEDSSIYLCSVGTGAANEKLFFGSGTQLSVL.

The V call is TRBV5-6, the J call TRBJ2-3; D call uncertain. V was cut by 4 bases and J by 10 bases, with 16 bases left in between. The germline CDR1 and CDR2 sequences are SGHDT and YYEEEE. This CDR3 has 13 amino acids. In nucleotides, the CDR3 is TGTGCCAGCAGCCCGGAGCAATTGCACCCGCAGTATTTT. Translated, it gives CASSPEQLHPQYF.

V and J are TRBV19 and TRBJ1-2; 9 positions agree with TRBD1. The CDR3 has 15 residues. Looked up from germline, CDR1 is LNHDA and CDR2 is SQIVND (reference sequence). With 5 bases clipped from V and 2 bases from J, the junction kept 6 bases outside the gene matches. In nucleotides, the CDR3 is TGTGCCAGTAGTGGCCTAACAGGGGGCAACTATGGCTACACCTTC. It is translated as CASSGLTGGNYGYTF.

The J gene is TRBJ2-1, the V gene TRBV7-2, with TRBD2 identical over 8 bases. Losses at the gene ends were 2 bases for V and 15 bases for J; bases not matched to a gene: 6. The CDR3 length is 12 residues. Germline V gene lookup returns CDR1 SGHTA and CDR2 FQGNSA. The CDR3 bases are TGTGCCAGCAGCTTATATACGGGGGGGCCGTTCTTC. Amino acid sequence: CASSLYTGGPFF.

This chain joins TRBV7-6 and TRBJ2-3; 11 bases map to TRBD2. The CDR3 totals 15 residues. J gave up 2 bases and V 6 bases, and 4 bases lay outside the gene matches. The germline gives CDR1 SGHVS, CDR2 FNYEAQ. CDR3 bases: TGTGCCAGCAGTTTACTAGCGGGGGACACAGATACGCAGTATTTT. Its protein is CASSLLAGDTDTQYF.

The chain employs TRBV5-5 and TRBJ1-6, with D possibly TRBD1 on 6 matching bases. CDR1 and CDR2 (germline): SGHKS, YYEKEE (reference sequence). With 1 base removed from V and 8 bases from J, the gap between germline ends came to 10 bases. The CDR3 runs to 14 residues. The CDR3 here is CASSLQGRDSPLHF. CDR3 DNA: TGTGCCAGCAGCTTGCAGGGGCGGGATTCACCCCTCCACTTT.